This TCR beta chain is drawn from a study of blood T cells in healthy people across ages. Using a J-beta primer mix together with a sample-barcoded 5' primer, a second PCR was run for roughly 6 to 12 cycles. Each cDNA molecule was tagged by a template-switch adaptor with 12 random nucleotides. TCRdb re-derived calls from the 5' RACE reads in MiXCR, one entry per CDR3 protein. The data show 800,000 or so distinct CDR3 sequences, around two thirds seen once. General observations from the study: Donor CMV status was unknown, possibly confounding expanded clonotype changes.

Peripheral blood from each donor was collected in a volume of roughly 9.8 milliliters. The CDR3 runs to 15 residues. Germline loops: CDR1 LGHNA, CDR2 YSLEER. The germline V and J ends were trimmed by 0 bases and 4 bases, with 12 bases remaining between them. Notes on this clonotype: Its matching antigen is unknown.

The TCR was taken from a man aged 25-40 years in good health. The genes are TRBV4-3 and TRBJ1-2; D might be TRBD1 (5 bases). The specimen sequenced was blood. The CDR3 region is CASSQEEGSSYGYTF. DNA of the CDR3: TGCGCCAGCAGCCAAGAAGAGGGGTCTAGCTATGGCTACACCTTC.